The 25 T cell receptor beta chains presented below share a single source sample, sequenced in a study of blood T cell repertoires in COVID-19. Sequencing was performed with immunoSEQ multiplex PCR; in TCRdb, only in-frame clones are kept and a portion is missing. The repertoire consists of roughly 140,000 clones, with more than 70% occurring once and the leading ten covering 8% to 11%. Material: peripheral blood. These receptors came from a man between 50 and 59 years old with active or convalescent COVID-19.

The sample holds a few counts of this clone. The chain has TRBV15 and TRBJ2-7; TRBD2 matches 7 bases. CDR3 length equals 15 residues. CDR1 is LNHNV, CDR2 YYDKDF, per germline (reference sequence). Losses at the gene ends were 0 bases for V and 10 bases for J; bases not matched to a gene: 12. The DNA for the CDR3 is TGTGCCACCAGCAGAGAGTACGGCGGGAGTTCAGTCCAGTACTTC. It specifies CATSREYGGSSVQYF.

This clone was counted a single time. For the CDR3, the DNA is TGCGCCAGCAGCCCAGGGACAGGGGCCTCTGGAAACACCATATATTTT. The encoded protein is CASSPGTGASGNTIYF. The chain carries TRBV5-1 and TRBJ1-3, with 10 bases matching TRBD1. J lost 0 bases, V lost 4 bases, and 4 bases had no gene match. The CDR3 is 16 amino acids. CDR1 and CDR2 (germline): SGHRS, YFSETQ.

The chain links TRBV29-1 to TRBJ2-7; 7 nucleotides agree with TRBD1. The J segment lost 2 bases and the V segment lost 1 base, leaving 2 bases of the junction unmatched. CDR3 length: 13 residues. Germline V gene sequence: CDR1 SQVTM, CDR2 ANQGSEA. Here the CDR3 reads CSVEAGTAYEQYF. The CDR3 DNA reads as TGCAGCGTTGAAGCCGGGACAGCCTACGAGCAGTACTTC.

This chain joins TRBV14 and TRBJ1-2, with no clear D. The CDR3 runs 14 residues. The V and J ends lost 0 bases and 7 bases respectively, with 12 bases between them. The germline CDR1 and CDR2 sequences are SGHDN and FVKESK. The CDR3 DNA reads TGTGCCAGCAGCCAAGAGGGCTCCCGGGGTGGCTACACCTTC. It encodes CASSQEGSRGGYTF.

This clone was detected only a few times. V gene TRBV7-9 combines with J gene TRBJ2-1; D is unclear. Per germline, CDR1 SEHNR and CDR2 FQNEAQ (reference sequence). This CDR3 is built from 16 residues. The ends were cut back, 4 bases at V and 3 bases at J, with 16 bases in the middle. Here the CDR3 reads CASSSARLKIYNEQFF. The CDR3, as DNA: TGTGCCAGCAGCTCCGCTAGACTGAAAATCTACAATGAGCAGTTCTTC.

The genes are TRBV18 and TRBJ2-7; D unclear. CDR1 and CDR2 from the germline V gene are KGHSH and LQKENI. V was cut by 3 bases and J by 1 base, with 7 bases left in between. The CDR3 runs to 13 residues. CDR3 loop: CASSPGKSYEQYF. Written as DNA, the CDR3 is TGTGCCAGCTCACCGGGCAAATCCTACGAGCAGTACTTC.

The chain has TRBV9 and TRBJ2-7; 14 bases are a match to TRBD2. CDR3 length: 16 amino acids. Looked up from germline, CDR1 is SGDLS and CDR2 is YYNGEE. J lost 3 bases, V lost 4 bases, and 6 bases had no gene match. CDR3 sequence: CASSPRTSGGFYEQYF. The CDR3 nucleotides read TGTGCCAGCAGCCCCAGGACTAGCGGGGGGTTCTACGAGCAGTACTTC. The variable domain in full, completed from reference TRBV9 and TRBJ2-7, reads DSGVTQTPKHLITATGQRVTLRCSPRSGDLSVYWYQQSLDQGLQFLIQYYNGEERAKGNILERFSAQQFPDLHSELNLSSLELGDSALYFCASSPRTSGGFYEQYFGPGTRLTVT.

This clone is a singleton in its sample. The chain has TRBV7-8 and TRBJ2-1, with TRBD1 identical over 9 bases. CDR1 and CDR2 from the germline V gene are SGHVS and FQNEAQ. V dropped 4 bases and J dropped 1; count of bases not matched to a gene: 2. The CDR3 totals 15 residues. The CDR3 spells CASSWGQGSYNEQFF. Here the CDR3 DNA reads TGTGCCAGCAGCTGGGGACAGGGATCCTACAATGAGCAGTTCTTC. The complete variable domain, with remaining parts taken from reference TRBV7-8 and TRBJ2-1, reads GAGVSQSPRYKVAKRGQDVALRCDPISGHVSLFWYQQALGQGPEFLTYFQNEAQLDKSGLPSDRFFAERPEGSVSTLKIQRTQQEDSAVYLCASSWGQGSYNEQFFGPGTRLTVL.

The V and J genes are TRBV7-2 and TRBJ2-1, with TRBD2 as a possible D gene (5 bases). The CDR3 length is 16 residues. Germline V gene sequence: CDR1 SGHTA, CDR2 FQGNSA. Trimming removed 6 bases from V and 2 bases from J, with 17 bases in between. The CDR3 nucleotides read TGTGCCAGCAGTCGCAGAGGGAGCATTCCCTACAATGAGCAGTTCTTC. As protein: CASSRRGSIPYNEQFF.

V is TRBV9 and J is TRBJ1-3, with TRBD1 identical over 8 bases. CDR3 length: 17 residues. Germline lookup yields CDR1 SGDLS and CDR2 YYNGEE. Unmatched junction bases numbered 7, after V lost 2 bases and J lost 0 bases. CDR3 protein: CASSVGQGVASGNTIYF. The CDR3, as DNA: TGTGCCAGCAGCGTTGGACAGGGAGTTGCCTCTGGAAACACCATATATTTT.

The rearrangement joins TRBV11-2 to TRBJ2-7, with D maybe TRBD2 (5 bases). V was pared by 3 bases and J by 2 bases, with 20 bases between. There are 17 residues in the CDR3. Per germline, CDR1 SGHAT and CDR2 FQNNGV. CDR3 sequence: CASSLARDSIKPYEQYF. CDR3 bases: TGTGCCAGCAGCTTGGCCCGGGATTCCATAAAGCCCTACGAGCAGTACTTC. Supplemented by reference TRBV11-2 and TRBJ2-7, the full variable domain reads EAGVAQSPRYKIIEKRQSVAFWCNPISGHATLYWYQQILGQGPKLLIQFQNNGVVDDSQLPKDRFSAERLKGVDSTLKIQPAKLEDSAVYLCASSLARDSIKPYEQYFGPGTRLTVT.

This clone showed up just once. This rearrangement joins TRBV24-1 to TRBJ2-1; the D is unclear. The CDR3 is 15 residues long. V was cut by 3 bases and J by 2 bases, with 10 bases left in between. Per the germline V gene, CDR1 is KGHDR and CDR2 is SFDVKD. The CDR3 DNA reads TGTGCCACCAGTGATCAGCGCTTCCCCTACAATGAGCAGTTCTTC. Encoded protein: CATSDQRFPYNEQFF.

This sequence joins TRBV5-5 and TRBJ2-7, with 10 nucleotides matching TRBD2. Losses at the gene ends were 4 bases for V and 1 base for J; bases not matched to a gene: 5. This CDR3 contains 15 residues. CDR1 SGHKS and CDR2 YYEKEE come from the germline V gene (reference sequence). The CDR3, as DNA: TGTGCCAGCAGCGAGGGACTAGCGATTTCCTACGAGCAGTACTTC. Its protein product is CASSEGLAISYEQYF.

The chain has TRBV2 and TRBJ2-5, with D uncertain. The CDR3 is 13 amino acids. V lost 8 bases to trimming and J lost 2 bases, with 12 bases between them. Germline V CDR1 and CDR2: SNHLY, FYNNEI. The CDR3 DNA is TGTGCCAGCGGGCGTCCCACTCAAGAGACCCAGTACTTC. This codes for CASGRPTQETQYF.

The chain uses TRBV11-2 and TRBJ1-4; D remains ambiguous. The CDR3 is 13 amino acids. Germline V gene lookup returns CDR1 SGHAT and CDR2 FQNNGV. V lost 1 base and J lost 7, with 7 bases in between. This CDR3 reads CASSLGTAEKLFF. The CDR3 coding sequence is TGTGCCAGCAGCTTAGGCACTGCTGAAAAACTGTTTTTT. Full variable domain (outside the CDR3, taken from reference TRBV11-2 and TRBJ1-4): EAGVAQSPRYKIIEKRQSVAFWCNPISGHATLYWYQQILGQGPKLLIQFQNNGVVDDSQLPKDRFSAERLKGVDSTLKIQPAKLEDSAVYLCASSLGTAEKLFFGSGTQLSVL.

This sequence joins TRBV9 and TRBJ1-3; the D is unclear. Germline V gives CDR1 SGDLS, CDR2 YYNGEE. Between the trimmed V and J ends, which lost 0 bases and 0 bases, there was a span of 10 bases. The CDR3 is made up of 16 amino acids. CDR3 loop: CASSVASAVSGNTIYF. DNA for the CDR3: TGTGCCAGCAGCGTAGCCTCCGCAGTCTCTGGAAACACCATATATTTT. Together with reference TRBV9 and TRBJ1-3, the CDR3 gives the full variable domain: DSGVTQTPKHLITATGQRVTLRCSPRSGDLSVYWYQQSLDQGLQFLIQYYNGEERAKGNILERFSAQQFPDLHSELNLSSLELGDSALYFCASSVASAVSGNTIYFGEGSWLTVV.

This clone occurred once. The rearrangement joins TRBV5-1 to TRBJ1-1; D not resolved. Germline lookup yields CDR1 SGHRS and CDR2 YFSETQ. V was trimmed by 4 bases and J by 0 bases, leaving 13 bases between them. The CDR3 is 15 amino acids. The CDR3 sequence: CASSPRQQVNTEAFF. In DNA form, the CDR3 reads TGCGCCAGCAGCCCGCGGCAGCAAGTGAACACTGAAGCTTTCTTT.

The chain is built from TRBV19 and TRBJ2-2, with 16 bases matching TRBD2. This CDR3 contains 17 residues. Germline V gene data show CDR1 as LNHDA and CDR2 as SQIVND (reference sequence). V lost 5 bases, J lost 8 bases, and 8 bases stayed unmatched. The CDR3 protein is CASSGTSGRAVKGELFF. The CDR3 bases are TGTGCCAGTAGTGGGACTAGCGGGAGGGCCGTGAAAGGGGAGCTGTTTTTT. Together with reference TRBV19 and TRBJ2-2, the CDR3 gives the full variable domain: DGGITQSPKYLFRKEGQNVTLSCEQNLNHDAMYWYRQDPGQGLRLIYYSQIVNDFQKGDIAEGYSVSREKKESFPLTVTSAQKNPTAFYLCASSGTSGRAVKGELFFGEGSRLTVL.

This chain joins TRBV10-3 and TRBJ2-7; D is perhaps TRBD1 (6 bases). CDR1 is ENHRY and CDR2 is SYGVKD in the germline V gene. This CDR3 region has 14 residues. Trimming shortened V by 6 bases and J by 2 bases, and 14 bases separated the two germline ends. Here the CDR3 DNA reads TGTGCCATCAGATCAGACAGGAAGACCTACGAGCAGTACTTC. It is translated as CAIRSDRKTYEQYF.

This clone has a single count. This chain links TRBV5-1 with TRBJ2-3, with 7 bases that match TRBD2. Trimming took 3 bases from V and 1 from J; bases not matched to a gene: 14. CDR3 length: 18 amino acids. Germline CDR1 SGHRS, CDR2 YFSETQ. The CDR3 sequence: CASSWLLGAGLGTDTQYF. CDR3 DNA: TGCGCCAGCAGCTGGCTTTTGGGAGCGGGGCTGGGCACAGATACGCAGTATTTT.

The rearrangement joins TRBV7-2 to TRBJ2-4, with D possibly being TRBD1 (5 bases). The V and J ends lost 1 base and 5 bases respectively, with 12 bases between them. CDR1 is SGHTA, CDR2 FQGNSA, per germline. This CDR3 spans 15 amino acids. CDR3 residues: CASSLVSRAENIQYF. In nucleotides, the CDR3 is TGTGCCAGCAGCTTAGTCTCCAGGGCGGAAAACATTCAGTACTTC.

The chain employs TRBV28 and TRBJ2-7; 8 nucleotides line up with TRBD2. This CDR3 region has 18 residues. CDR1 and CDR2 from the germline V gene are MDHEN and SYDVKM. With V trimmed by 8 bases and J by 4 bases, 22 bases remained unmatched. The CDR3, as DNA: TGTGCCAGCGCTGAATACCTCGGGGGGGAGGGATTCCCATACGAGCAGTACTTC. As protein: CASAEYLGGEGFPYEQYF. Together with reference TRBV28 and TRBJ2-7, the CDR3 gives the full variable domain: DVKVTQSSRYLVKRTGEKVFLECVQDMDHENMFWYRQDPGLGLRLIYFSYDVKMKEKGDIPEGYSVSREKKERFSLILESASTNQTSMYLCASAEYLGGEGFPYEQYFGPGTRLTVT.

The V and J genes are TRBV28 and TRBJ2-7, with 10 bases identical to TRBD1. CDR3 size: 15 residues. Germline V gene sequence: CDR1 MDHEN, CDR2 SYDVKM. V lost 2 bases, J lost 11 bases, and 12 bases stayed unmatched. As DNA, the CDR3 is TGTGCCAGCAGTTTACTGGGACAGGGGCCCCAAAGGAAGTACTTC. Translation: CASSLLGQGPQRKYF.

This chain links TRBV19 with TRBJ2-3, with D hard to call. Between the trimmed V and J ends, which lost 3 bases and 1 base, there was a span of 8 bases. This CDR3 contains 14 residues. CDR1 and CDR2 (germline): LNHDA, SQIVND (reference sequence). The CDR3: CASSMRSGTDTQYF. CDR3 DNA sequence: TGTGCCAGTAGTATGAGGAGCGGCACAGATACGCAGTATTTT.

The chain has TRBV5-1 and TRBJ1-1; possible D gene TRBD1, 6 bases. Trimming pared 0 bases from V and 10 bases from J, leaving 16 bases between. The CDR3 extends over 14 amino acids. Germline V gene data show CDR1 as SGHRS and CDR2 as YFSETQ. The CDR3 coding sequence is TGCGCCAGCAGCTTGGGGACAGATAAACCGGTAGCTTTCTTT. As protein: CASSLGTDKPVAFF. Full variable domain (remainder filled in from reference TRBV5-1 and TRBJ1-1): KAGVTQTPRYLIKTRGQQVTLSCSPISGHRSVSWYQQTPGQGLQFLFEYFSETQRNKGNFPGRFSGRQFSNSRSEMNVSTLELGDSALYLCASSLGTDKPVAFFGQGTRLTVV.